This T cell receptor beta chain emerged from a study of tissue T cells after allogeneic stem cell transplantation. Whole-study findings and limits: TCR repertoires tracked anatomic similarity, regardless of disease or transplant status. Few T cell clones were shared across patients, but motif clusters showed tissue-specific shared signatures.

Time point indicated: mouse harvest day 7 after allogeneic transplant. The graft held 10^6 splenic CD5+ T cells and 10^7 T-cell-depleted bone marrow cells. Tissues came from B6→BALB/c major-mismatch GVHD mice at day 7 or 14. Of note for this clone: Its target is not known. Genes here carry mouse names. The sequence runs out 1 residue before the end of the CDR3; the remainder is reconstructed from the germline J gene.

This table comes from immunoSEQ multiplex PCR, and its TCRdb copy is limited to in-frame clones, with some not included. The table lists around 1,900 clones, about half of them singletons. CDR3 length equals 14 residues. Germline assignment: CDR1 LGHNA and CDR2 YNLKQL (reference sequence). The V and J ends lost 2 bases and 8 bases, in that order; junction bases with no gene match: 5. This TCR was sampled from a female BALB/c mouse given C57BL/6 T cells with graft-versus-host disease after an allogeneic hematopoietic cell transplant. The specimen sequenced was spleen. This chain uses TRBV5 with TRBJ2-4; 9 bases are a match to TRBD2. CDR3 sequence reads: CASSQNWGDVTLYF. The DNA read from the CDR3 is TGTGCCAGCAGCCAAAACTGGGGGGACGTCACCTTGTAC.